One T cell receptor (beta chain) is described in this entry. Its antigen remains unknown. This entry comes from a study of cytomegalovirus exposure and HLA in healthy donors. The wider study: Within the Caucasian-associated ancestry cluster were roughly 82% of the approximately 400 genotyped donors.

PCR primers comprised 60 Vbeta and 13 Jbeta primers. The protocol was immunoSEQ multiplex PCR, while the TCRdb copy is restricted to in-frame clones and leaves out a portion. The data show around 150,000 clones, more than 70% seen once. The CDR3 length is 14 residues. General study points: CMV serostatus was the only recorded immune exposure for donors. What a later analysis reportedly showed was that an Asian-associated ancestry cluster had fewer N-insertions than the approximately 700-donor mean. Across donors, sequencing depth was assumed by presence/absence analyses to be roughly uniform.

This receptor was obtained from a man between 18 and 29 years old in good health and CMV-seropositive. J is TRBJ1-1 and V is TRBV21-1; TRBD1, the table's D call, lacks a check against the DNA. TRBV21-1 is a recognized pseudogene. The specimen sequenced was PBMCs. The CDR3 is CASSKSAGDAEAFF. For the CDR3, the DNA is TGTGCCAGCAGCAAATCAGCAGGTGACGCTGAAGCTTTCTTT.